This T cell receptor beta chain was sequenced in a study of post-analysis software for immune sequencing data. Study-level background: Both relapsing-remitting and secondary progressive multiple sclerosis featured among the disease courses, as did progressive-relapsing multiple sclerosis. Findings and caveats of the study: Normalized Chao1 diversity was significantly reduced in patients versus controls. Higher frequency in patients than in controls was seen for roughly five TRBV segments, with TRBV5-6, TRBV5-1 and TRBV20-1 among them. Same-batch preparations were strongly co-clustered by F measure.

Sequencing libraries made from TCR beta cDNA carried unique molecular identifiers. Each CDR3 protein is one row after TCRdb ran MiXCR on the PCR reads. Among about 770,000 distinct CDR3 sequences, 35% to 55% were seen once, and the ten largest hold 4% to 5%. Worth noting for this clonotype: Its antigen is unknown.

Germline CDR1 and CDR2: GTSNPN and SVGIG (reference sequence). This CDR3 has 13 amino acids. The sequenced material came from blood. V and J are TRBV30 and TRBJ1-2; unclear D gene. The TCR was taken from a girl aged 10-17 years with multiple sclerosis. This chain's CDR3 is CAESGAPNYGYTF. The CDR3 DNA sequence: TGTGCAGAATCGGGAGCCCCTAACTATGGCTACACCTTC.